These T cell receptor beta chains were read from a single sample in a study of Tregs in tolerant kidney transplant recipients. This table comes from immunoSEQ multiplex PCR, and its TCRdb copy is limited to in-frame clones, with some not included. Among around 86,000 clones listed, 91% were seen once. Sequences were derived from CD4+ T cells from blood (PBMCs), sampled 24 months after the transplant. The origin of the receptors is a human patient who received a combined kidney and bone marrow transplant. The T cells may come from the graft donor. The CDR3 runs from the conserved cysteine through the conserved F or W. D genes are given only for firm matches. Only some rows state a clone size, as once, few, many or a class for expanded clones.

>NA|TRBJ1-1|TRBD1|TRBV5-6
TGTGCCAGCAGCTTGTGGGGGACAGGGGAAGCTTTCTTT
CASSLWGTGEAFF
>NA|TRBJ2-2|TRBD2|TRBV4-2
TGTGCCAGCAGCCCGGATGGACTAGCCACCGGGGAGCTGTTTTTT
CASSPDGLATGELFF
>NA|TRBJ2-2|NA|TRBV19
TGTGCCAGTACGAAGCCCATGGGGGCCACCGGGGAGCTGTTTTTT
CASTKPMGATGELFF
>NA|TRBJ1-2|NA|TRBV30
TGTGCCTGGAGAGGACCGGGGTATGGCTACACCTTC
CAWRGPGYGYTF
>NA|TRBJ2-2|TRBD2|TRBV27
TGTGCCAGCAGTTTTTTAGCGGGAGGGCCCGGGGAGCTGTTTTTT
CASSFLAGGPGELFF
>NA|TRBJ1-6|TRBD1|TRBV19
TGTGCCAGTAGTGGGAGGACAGGGCCTAATTCACCCCTCCACTTT
CASSGRTGPNSPLHF
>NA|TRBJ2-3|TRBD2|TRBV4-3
TGCGCCAGCAGCCAAGTAGGCGGGAGGGCCATAGCAGATACGCAGTATTTT
CASSQVGGRAIADTQYF
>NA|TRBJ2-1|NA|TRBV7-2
TGTGCCAGCAGCTTAATTTCTCCCGATGAGCAGTTCTTC
CASSLISPDEQFF
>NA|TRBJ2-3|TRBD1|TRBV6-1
TGTGCCAGCATCAGGGGGCGTGGCACAGATACGCAGTATTTT
CASIRGRGTDTQYF
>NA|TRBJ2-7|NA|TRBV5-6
TGTGCCAGCAGCCTACCGGGACTTTATTACGAGCAGTACTTC
CASSLPGLYYEQYF
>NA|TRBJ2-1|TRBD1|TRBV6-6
TGTGCCAGCAGGCCGAATTCGGGACAGGGTGTCAATGAGCAGTTCTTC
CASRPNSGQGVNEQFF
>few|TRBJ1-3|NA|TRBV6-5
TGTGCCAGCAGTTACCACGGGAAACCTGGAAACACCATATATTTT
CASSYHGKPGNTIYF